This section outlines one T cell receptor beta chain sequence together with its context. The sample originates from a study of shared clonotypes between healthy human individuals. Study in general: The composition of the donors was a couple of women and a few men aged 18 to 49.

V was shortened by 4 bases and J by 10 bases, with 8 bases between the two germline ends. The germline V gene encodes CDR1 SGHVS and CDR2 FQNEAQ. The CDR3 sequence is 11 residues long. Assay used: immunoSEQ multiplex PCR; TCRdb lists only in-frame clones, some missing. Here the sample spans about 820,000 clones, 85% to 95% being singletons. CD45RO-negative cells were positively selected for CCR7, leaving out terminally differentiated effector memory CD45RA+ cells. Sequenced input: naive CD8+ T cells sorted from blood. The rearrangement joins TRBV7-8 to TRBJ2-1; D call uncertain. The TCR sequence derives from a man aged 25 to 40 in good health. In DNA form, the CDR3 reads TGTGCCAGCAGCTCCGACCGGGAGCAGTTCTTC. Encoded protein: CASSSDREQFF.